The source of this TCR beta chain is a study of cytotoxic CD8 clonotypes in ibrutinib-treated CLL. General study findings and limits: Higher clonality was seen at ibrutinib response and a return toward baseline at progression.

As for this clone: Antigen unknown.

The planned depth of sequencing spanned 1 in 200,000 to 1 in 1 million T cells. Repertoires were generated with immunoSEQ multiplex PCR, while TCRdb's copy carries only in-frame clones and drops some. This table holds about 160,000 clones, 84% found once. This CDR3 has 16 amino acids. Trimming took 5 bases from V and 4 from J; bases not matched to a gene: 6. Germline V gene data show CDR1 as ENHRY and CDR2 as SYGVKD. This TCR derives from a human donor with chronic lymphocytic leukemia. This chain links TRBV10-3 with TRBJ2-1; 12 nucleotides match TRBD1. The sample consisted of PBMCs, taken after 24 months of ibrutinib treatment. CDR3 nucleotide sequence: TGTGCCATCAGTCCTTCGGGACAGGGGGCATACAATGAGCAGTTCTTC. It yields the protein CAISPSGQGAYNEQFF.